This TCR beta chain comes out of a study of human T cells and chemical hapten exposure. The CDR3 consists of 16 residues. Germline loops: CDR1 SEHNR, CDR2 FQNEAQ (reference sequence). Losses at the gene ends were 3 bases for V and 3 bases for J; bases not matched to a gene: 9. Documented time point: patch test 3, about 24 weeks after DPC sensitization. Noted treatment: therapeutic diphenylcyclopropenone sensitization with weekly scalp DPC. TCRdb redid the calling of the RACE reads with MiXCR, one entry per CDR3 protein. This sample has 90,000 to 140,000 distinct CDR3 sequences, with nearly 35% found just once.

The source material was whole blood, sampled in connection with sensitization to the hapten diphenylcyclopropenone (DPC). V usage is TRBV7-9 and J usage is TRBJ2-5, with 8 bases matching TRBD1. This receptor was obtained from a man aged 40-50 years with alopecia areata. Some clones in this sample may be carry-over from other donors' samples. The CDR3, as DNA: TGTGCCAGCAGCTTTTCCCCGGGACAGGAGGAAGAGACCCAGTACTTC. It yields the protein CASSFSPGQEEETQYF.